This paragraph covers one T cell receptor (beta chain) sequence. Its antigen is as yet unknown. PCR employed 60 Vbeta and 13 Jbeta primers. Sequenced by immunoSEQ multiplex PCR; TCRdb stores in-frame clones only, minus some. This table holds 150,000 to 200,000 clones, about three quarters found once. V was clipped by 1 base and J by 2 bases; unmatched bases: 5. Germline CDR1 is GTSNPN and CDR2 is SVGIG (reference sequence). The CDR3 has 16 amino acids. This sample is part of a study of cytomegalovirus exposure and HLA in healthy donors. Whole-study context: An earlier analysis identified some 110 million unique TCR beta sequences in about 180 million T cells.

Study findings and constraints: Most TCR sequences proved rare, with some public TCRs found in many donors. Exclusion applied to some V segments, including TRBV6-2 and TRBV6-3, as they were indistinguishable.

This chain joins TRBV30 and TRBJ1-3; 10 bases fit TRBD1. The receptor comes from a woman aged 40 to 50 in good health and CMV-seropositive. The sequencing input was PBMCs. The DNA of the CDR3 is TGTGCCTGGAGTGGACAGGGGGCAAGTGCTGGAAACACCATATATTTT. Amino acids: CAWSGQGASAGNTIYF.